One and the same sample provided the 17 T cell receptor beta chains below, sequenced in a study of cytomegalovirus exposure and HLA in healthy donors. Researchers ran the PCR with 60 Vbeta and 13 Jbeta primers. The data were produced by immunoSEQ multiplex PCR, yet TCRdb's version contains in-frame clones alone and is incomplete. Of about 140,000 clones detected, about 80% appear once; the ten largest clones hold about 2%. Sequences were obtained from PBMCs. Every receptor here comes from a man aged 30-40 years in good health and CMV-seronegative.

The chain joins TRBV28 to TRBJ2-1; the match to TRBD2 covers 8 bases. The CDR3 totals 13 residues. The V segment lost 8 bases and the J segment 6 bases; nucleotides outside the gene matches: 6. The germline CDR1 and CDR2 sequences are MDHEN and SYDVKM. CDR3 nucleotide sequence: TGTGCCAGCGGGGGGACTAGGGTCAATGAGCAGTTCTTC. Protein product: CASGGTRVNEQFF.

About this clone itself: Because the CDR3 is missing its conserved closing phenylalanine or tryptophan, this is likely a read error. The chain recombines TRBV5-4 with TRBJ1-1, with D maybe TRBD1 (5 bases). Trimming stripped 4 bases from V and 6 bases from J, with 10 bases between. The CDR3 runs to 12 residues. The germline V gene encodes CDR1 SGHNT and CDR2 YYREEE (reference sequence). The CDR3, as DNA: TGTGCCAGCAGCCGCGGGGGGTCTGAAGCTTTCCTT. Translation gives CASSRGGSEAFL.

This sequence joins TRBV27 and TRBJ2-1, with D maybe TRBD1 (6 bases). Per germline, CDR1 MNHEY and CDR2 SMNVEV (reference sequence). The CDR3 totals 15 residues. V was trimmed by 6 bases and J by 8 bases, leaving 20 bases between them. The DNA of the CDR3 is TGTGCCAGCAGCTCCGTCGGCACAGGGATGGATGAGCAGTTCTTC. It encodes CASSSVGTGMDEQFF.

The gene calls are TRBV28 and TRBJ1-1; maybe TRBD1 (6 bases). CDR3 length equals 13 residues. CDR1 and CDR2 (germline): MDHEN, SYDVKM. Trimming took 4 bases from V and 8 from J, leaving 14 bases between them. In DNA, the CDR3 is TGTGCCAGCAGTTCGGAACAGGGCCCCGAAGCTTTCTTT. Encoded protein: CASSSEQGPEAFF.

The chain links TRBV10-3 to TRBJ2-3, with D possibly being TRBD2 (6 bases). The V gene's germline CDR1 is ENHRY and CDR2 SYGVKD. The CDR3 consists of 14 residues. Trimming removed 3 bases at V and 3 bases at J, with 10 bases between. The CDR3 nucleotides read TGTGCCATCAGTGACCGACTAGGAACAGATACGCAGTATTTT. It encodes CAISDRLGTDTQYF.

V usage is TRBV15 and J usage is TRBJ2-7, with 7 bases identical to TRBD1. This CDR3 region has 16 residues. V was clipped by 3 bases and J by 0 bases; unmatched bases: 8. Germline V CDR1 and CDR2: LNHNV, YYDKDF (reference sequence). As DNA, the CDR3 is TGTGCCACCAGCAGTCCTGGGGACAGAACCTCCTACGAGCAGTACTTC. It is translated as CATSSPGDRTSYEQYF.

The chain uses TRBV28 and TRBJ1-2; perhaps TRBD1 as D (6 bases). Germline values: CDR1 MDHEN, CDR2 SYDVKM. The CDR3 is 14 amino acids. The V gene lost 7 bases and the J gene lost 7 bases, with 19 bases spanning the gap. CDR3 sequence reads: CASISGGGIFGYTF. In nucleotides, the CDR3 is TGTGCCAGCATCTCGGGGGGCGGCATCTTTGGCTACACCTTC.

This clone was found once. The rearrangement uses TRBV6-1 and TRBJ1-2, with D perhaps TRBD1 (6 bases). The CDR3 runs to 15 residues. Trimming shortened V by 8 bases and J by 4 bases, and 20 bases separated the two germline ends. Germline V CDR1 and CDR2: MNHNS, SASEGT. In DNA, the CDR3 is TGTGCCAGCGAGGGGGTGACACCGATGGGCTATGGCTACACCTTC. Translating gives CASEGVTPMGYGYTF.

The V and J genes are TRBV7-9 and TRBJ2-3; D gene uncertain. V lost 4 bases and J 0 bases, leaving 8 bases between the germline ends. Germline V gene sequence: CDR1 SEHNR, CDR2 FQNEAQ (reference sequence). The CDR3 consists of 14 residues. CDR3 in amino acids: CASSWSQSTDTQYF. CDR3 DNA: TGTGCCAGCAGCTGGAGCCAAAGCACAGATACGCAGTATTTT.

The chain combines TRBV29-1 with TRBJ2-3, with TRBD1 identical over 9 bases. After removal of 6 bases from V and 4 bases from J, the junction contained 5 bases not matched to a gene. This CDR3 is built from 13 residues. The germline V gene has CDR1 SQVTM and CDR2 ANQGSEA. The CDR3 sequence: CSVRQGEADTQYF. Written as DNA, the CDR3 is TGCAGCGTCAGACAGGGGGAAGCAGATACGCAGTATTTT.

The chain couples TRBV28 to TRBJ2-3; 9 bases map to TRBD2. V gave up 3 bases and J gave up 0 bases; unmatched junction bases: 4. CDR1 and CDR2 from the germline V gene are MDHEN and SYDVKM. The CDR3 runs 16 residues. The CDR3, as DNA: TGTGCCAGCAGTTTTCTACTAGCGGGCAGCACAGATACGCAGTATTTT. Translated: CASSFLLAGSTDTQYF.

The J gene is TRBJ2-7, the V gene TRBV21-1; no check of the table's D call, TRBD1, against the DNA was made. TRBV21-1 is recorded as a pseudogene. This CDR3 contains 24 residues. The chain's CDR3 is CASSKGKALKDGTRNRNPSYEQYF. In DNA, the CDR3 is TGTGCCAGCAGCAAAGGCAAAGCTTTGAAGGATGGTACTCGAAACAGGAACCCATCCTACGAGCAGTACTTC.

This rearrangement joins TRBV7-9 to TRBJ2-3; 15 bases are shared with TRBD2. With V trimmed by 3 bases and J by 6 bases, 13 bases remained unmatched. This CDR3 contains 19 residues. Looked up from germline, CDR1 is SEHNR and CDR2 is FQNEAQ (reference sequence). In DNA, the CDR3 is TGTGCCAGCAGCTTTGGTTTTGGGACTAGCGGGAGGAAAGGGGATACGCAGTATTTT. Amino acid sequence: CASSFGFGTSGRKGDTQYF.

The V gene is TRBV30, the J gene TRBJ2-7; 7 bases agree with TRBD1. V was clipped by 5 bases and J by 5 bases; unmatched bases: 12. The CDR3 is 14 amino acids. Per germline, CDR1 GTSNPN and CDR2 SVGIG (reference sequence). The CDR3 region has the DNA TGTGCCTGGTCAACAGGGGTGAGGCAGCACGAGCAGTACTTC. This translates into CAWSTGVRQHEQYF.

The V and J genes are TRBV28 and TRBJ1-5, with D perhaps matching TRBD1 (5 bases). The CDR3 is made up of 15 amino acids. Germline CDR1 reads MDHEN; CDR2 reads SYDVKM. V lost 10 bases to trimming and J lost 8 bases, with 24 bases between them. CDR3 residues: CATKVPTDGMEPQHF. In DNA, the CDR3 is TGTGCCACAAAGGTTCCGACAGACGGTATGGAGCCCCAGCATTTT.

This sequence joins TRBV28 and TRBJ1-1, with D perhaps TRBD1 (5 bases). Germline CDR1 is MDHEN and CDR2 is SYDVKM. CDR3 length: 17 residues. V was trimmed by 8 bases and J by 3 bases, leaving 25 bases between them. CDR3 sequence reads: CASSVQGPPKGDTEAFF. CDR3 in DNA: TGTGCCAGCTCAGTTCAAGGGCCCCCTAAAGGGGACACTGAAGCTTTCTTT. Full variable domain (missing parts from reference TRBV28 and TRBJ1-1): DVKVTQSSRYLVKRTGEKVFLECVQDMDHENMFWYRQDPGLGLRLIYFSYDVKMKEKGDIPEGYSVSREKKERFSLILESASTNQTSMYLCASSVQGPPKGDTEAFFGQGTRLTVV.

There are a few counts of this clone. The rearrangement joins TRBV28 to TRBJ1-3, with TRBD1 as a possible D gene (6 bases). Trimming took off 5 bases at V and 8 bases at J, with 13 bases between the two ends. The CDR3 contains 13 residues. Germline CDR1 MDHEN, CDR2 SYDVKM. The CDR3 reads CASSTGQSDTIYF. Here the CDR3 DNA reads TGTGCCAGCAGTACCGGACAGTCGGACACCATATATTTT.